The entry below gives a single TCR beta chain sequence along with its context. It lacks a known antigen. No clone much larger than this one lies a single base away; base qualities are absent. The time point tag for this specimen amounts to: newly diagnosed GD, antithyroid drugs for less than 3 months. RNA was extracted from PBMCs in TRIzol for both TCR sequencing and RNA sequencing. Graves' disease was diagnosed according to American Thyroid Association guidelines. Recruitment of patients was carried out at an endocrinology department in Xi'an, China. From each patient, around 9 milliliters of peripheral blood was collected into an EDTA anticoagulant tube. Ficoll Paque Plus density gradient separation was used to isolate PBMCs, and no further T cell sorting was performed. An Agilent 2100 Bioanalyzer and agarose gel were used to check RNA quality, while a NanoDrop 2000 measured RNA concentration. Libraries were constructed by multiplex PCR. The instrument was an Illumina HiSeq 4000. TCR beta libraries were built with iRepertoire HTBI primers and Arm-PCR amplification of CDR3 regions. PCR products were gel purified before sequencing. The study's own analysis went as follows. Gene usage analysis of CDR3 amino acid clonotypes used the 62 TRBV and fewer than 15 TRBJ segments found across samples. COPE and FqMerger were used to merge the filtered high-quality paired reads into contigs. BLAST was used to align contigs to the IMGT TRBV, TRBD and TRBJ reference genes, and CDR3 was defined following IMGT. Highly expanded clones were defined as clonotypes with a frequency above 0.1%. Shannon entropy served as the measure of repertoire diversity, while the Gini coefficient captured V-J evenness. A clonotype was considered public if more than one individual shared it. Clones were called with MiXCR by TCRdb after fastp trimmed the public reads at Q25, and only in-frame beta chains were retained. Rows matching on CDR3 protein sequence are summarized as one entry with the most common DNA and genes. The V and J calls were determined by TCRdb, not by the authors. The sample table holds around 420,000 distinct CDR3 sequences, of which 14% to 15% were seen once. The top ten hold over 7.5% of the sample.

The data belong to a study of regulatory T cells in long-lasting Graves disease (dated by TCRdb to the early 2020s). With respect to the entire study: In the newly diagnosed Graves' disease group, patients had been taking antithyroid drugs for less than 3 months. Patients with persistent Graves' disease were compared with patients with newly diagnosed Graves' disease using TCR sequencing and RNA sequencing of peripheral blood. The study was conducted in China and was registered as a clinical trial. TCR sequencing covered some 13 persistent and 20 newly diagnosed Graves' disease patients, some 35 samples in total. Study-wide findings and limitations: The study examined only peripheral blood because the primary lesion, thyroid tissue, could not be accessed. Preferential use of TRBV28, TRBJ1-2 and TRBJ2-5 was observed in persistent disease, whereas TRBV20-1 and TRBJ2-1 were favored in newly diagnosed disease. Compared with newly diagnosed patients, patients with persistent Graves' disease had lower TCR Shannon entropy and fewer highly expanded clones, which suggests clonal expansion. More public clonotypes were shared among persistent patients (more than 2,500) than among newly diagnosed patients (more than 950). Sequencing and analysis were restricted to the TCR beta chain. The authors noted that the small sample size was a limitation that may lower accuracy.

Trimming takes 1 base off V and 10 bases off J; junction bases not matched to a gene: 8. The CDR3 spans 15 residues, from the cysteine through the phenylalanine. Of all the DNA, just the CDR3 is kept, 45 bases in frame from base 1. According to the germline V gene, CDR1 reads KGHDR and CDR2 reads SFDVKD. The same sample was also used in a study of T cells in Graves' hyperthyroidism and ophthalmopathy. Per the second study: Graves' hyperthyroidism was defined as stable when no progression to ophthalmopathy occurred over 18 months of follow-up. Hyperthyroidism patients were newly diagnosed, with disease duration under 2 months, and aged 18 to 65 years. Patients with uncontrolled infections, other autoimmune diseases, pregnancy or lactation were excluded. Diagnoses relied on clinical symptoms, serum thyroxine and TRAb, thyroid ultrasound and orbital computed tomography. The TCR CDR3 was subjected to a first round of RT-PCR using the HTBI primer set and the Qiagen OneStep RT-PCR kit. Most expanded thyroid clonotypes (frequency above 0.001) were also detected in blood, suggesting blood repertoires may reflect thyroid immune responses. In cross-validation, a model built on a 13 V-J signature told ophthalmopathy apart from stable hyperthyroidism with over 85% sensitivity and around 83% specificity, and in testing the same model reached 80%/75%. In validation, progression to ophthalmopathy was predicted by the model with roughly 71% sensitivity and approximately 78% specificity, a median of roughly six months before onset. A discovery cohort of around 98 patients, roughly 43 with Graves' ophthalmopathy and approximately 60 with stable Graves' hyperthyroidism, was used to find distinguishing TCR V-J signatures. Prospective prediction of ophthalmopathy was tested in an independent validation cohort of some 20 hyperthyroidism patients and around 16 patients who later progressed to ophthalmopathy. For training and testing, the 100 or so patients in the discovery cohort were randomly divided in a 7:3 ratio. Thyroid tissue and blood T-cell repertoires from about six Graves' hyperthyroidism patients were also compared in the study. After blood sampling, hyperthyroidism patients were treated with methimazole at a starting dose of 30 mg daily, and ophthalmopathy patients were treated with high-dose intravenous methylprednisolone. The libraries were constructed in a second round of multiplex PCR and then size-selected and purified. Paired-end sequencing of the libraries was performed with 100 bp reads on an Illumina HiSeq2000. Raw data were processed with SOAPnuke, discarding reads with adapters, uncalled bases, mean Phred below 15, or no exact constant-primer or identifier match. COPE v1.2.5 was used to merge high-quality paired reads, and clonotypes were defined as unique nucleotide sequences. MiTCR v1.1 was used to align clonotypes to the IMGT TRBV, TRBD and TRBJ reference segments. The analysis was restricted to V-J combinations with a frequency above 0.0001, which together covered about 99% of the repertoires. A TCS score was defined as the ratio of F50 (clonal expansion) to E x V (chaos), with BLOSUM62-based TCRdist applied between CDR3 peptides within each V-J. Welch's t-statistics and random forest reduced some 510 V-J features to around 14, which were used in a naive Bayes classifier (R e1071). No statistical method was used to set the sample size in advance, and investigators knew the group allocation. The paper describes TCR Vbeta CDR3 sequencing of about 140 peripheral blood samples, made up of under 50 ophthalmopathy patients, roughly 75 hyperthyroidism patients and roughly 17 progressor patients.

In this chain, TRBV24-1 is recombined with TRBJ2-2; 7 junctional bases match TRBD2. This clonotype was obtained from a woman in her forties with Graves disease. Donor details come from another sample of the same person, matched by shared clones. The sample was peripheral blood mononuclear cells (PBMCs), taken at new diagnosis, from a patient treated with antithyroid drugs. For the CDR3, the sequence is CATSDFGGSNEELFF. The nucleotide sequence reads TGTGCCACCAGTGATTTCGGCGGGAGTAACGAGGAGCTGTTTTTT.